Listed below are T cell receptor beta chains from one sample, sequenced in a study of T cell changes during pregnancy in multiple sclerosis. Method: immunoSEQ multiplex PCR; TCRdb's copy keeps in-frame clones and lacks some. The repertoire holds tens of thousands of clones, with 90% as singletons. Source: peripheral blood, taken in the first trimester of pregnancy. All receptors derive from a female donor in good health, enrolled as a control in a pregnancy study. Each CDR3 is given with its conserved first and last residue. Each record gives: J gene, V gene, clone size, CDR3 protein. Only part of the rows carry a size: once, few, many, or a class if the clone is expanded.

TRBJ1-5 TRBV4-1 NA CASSQDQTANQPQHF
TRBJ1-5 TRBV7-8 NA CASSLERRGLDQPQHF
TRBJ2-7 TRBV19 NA CASSPGYEQYF
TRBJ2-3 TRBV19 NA CASSPSGTGPLDTQYF
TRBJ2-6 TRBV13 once CASTLAGWNDGANVLTF
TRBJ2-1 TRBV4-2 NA CASSQDWAGEQFF
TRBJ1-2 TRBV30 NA CALQSRANYGYTF
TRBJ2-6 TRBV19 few CASDNGGAGANVLTF
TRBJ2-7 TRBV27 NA CASSLRTGVYEQYF
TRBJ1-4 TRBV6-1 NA CASAGGFDEKLFF
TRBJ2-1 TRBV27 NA CASSLRGRVTPQFF
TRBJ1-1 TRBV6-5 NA CASSRAGEAFF
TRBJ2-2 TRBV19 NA CASSPGIGTGELFF
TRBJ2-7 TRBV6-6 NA CASTLAGTYEQYF
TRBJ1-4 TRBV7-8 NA CASSGRLGATNEKLFF
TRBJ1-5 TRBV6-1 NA CASSDRTETNQPQHF
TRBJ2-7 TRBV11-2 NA CASRPVTAPEQYF